This entry lists 9 T cell receptor beta chains sequenced from one sample in a study of T cells in Graves' hyperthyroidism and ophthalmopathy. From RNA transcripts, TCR beta CDR3 regions were amplified. Carried out on the TCR CDR3, a first-round RT-PCR used the HTBI primer set. TCRdb processed the multiplex PCR reads anew with MiXCR; each CDR3 protein has one entry. Of 640,000 or so distinct CDR3 sequences in the sample, around 14% are singletons; the top ten hold around 7%. Sequenced material: blood. Source of these receptors: a woman aged 18 to 35 with Graves' ophthalmopathy.

This clonotype was counted only a few times. This rearrangement joins TRBV4-3 to TRBJ2-7, with 9 bases identical to TRBD2. CDR1 and CDR2 (germline): LGHNA, YSLEER. The V gene end was trimmed by 5 bases and the J gene end by 3 bases; junction bases not matched to a gene: 8. CDR3 length equals 15 residues. The CDR3 is CASSGSREGYYEQYF. CDR3 nucleotides: TGCGCCAGCAGCGGTTCGCGGGAGGGGTACTACGAGCAGTACTTC.

The chain links TRBV6-1 to TRBJ2-7, with TRBD1 as a possible D gene (6 bases). The V gene's germline CDR1 is MNHNS and CDR2 SASEGT. Trimming stripped 6 bases from V and 5 bases from J, with 23 bases between. This CDR3 contains 16 residues. The CDR3 region is CASSPSGQLQGHEQYF. CDR3 DNA: TGTGCCAGCAGCCCCTCGGGGCAGTTACAGGGCCACGAGCAGTACTTC.

This clonotype was seen ten or more times. V and J are TRBV28 and TRBJ2-7; 12 positions match TRBD2. Trimming at V came to 6 bases and at J to 0 bases, leaving 6 bases not matched to a gene. The CDR3 consists of 16 residues. Germline CDR1 is MDHEN and CDR2 is SYDVKM. For the CDR3, the DNA is TGTGCCAGCAGCTACTGGACTAGCGGGACCTCCTACGAGCAGTACTTC. Its translation is CASSYWTSGTSYEQYF.

The CDR3 is CASRPDRGNSPLHF. CDR3 coding DNA: TGTGCCAGCAGGCCCGACAGGGGTAATTCACCCCTCCACTTT. The chain has TRBV13 and TRBJ1-6, with 8 nucleotides matching TRBD1. V lost 6 bases and J lost 6; bases outside the gene matches: 4. CDR1 and CDR2 from the germline V gene are PRHDT and FYEKMQ (reference sequence). CDR3 length equals 14 residues. The full variable domain, completed using reference TRBV13 and TRBJ1-6, is AAGVIQSPRHLIKEKRETATLKCYPIPRHDTVYWYQQGPGQDPQFLISFYEKMQSDKGSIPDRFSAQQFSDYHSELNMSSLELGDSALYFCASRPDRGNSPLHFGNGTRLTVT.

The chain links TRBV3-1 to TRBJ2-7; D not resolved. The V end was cut by 5 bases, the J end by 3 bases, with 14 bases between. The CDR3 runs 14 residues. Germline V gene sequence: CDR1 LGHDT, CDR2 YNNKEL (reference sequence). CDR3 loop: CASSFSGPFYEQYF. The CDR3 bases are TGTGCCAGCAGCTTCTCGGGCCCGTTCTACGAGCAGTACTTC.

In this sample, this clonotype turned up many times. V and J are TRBV3-1 and TRBJ1-2, with TRBD1 identical over 7 bases. Per germline, CDR1 LGHDT and CDR2 YNNKEL (reference sequence). V was clipped by 5 bases and J by 7 bases; unmatched bases: 7. The CDR3 totals 13 residues. In nucleotides, the CDR3 is TGTGCCAGCAGCGAGCCAGGGGGTGCTGGCTACACCTTC. Protein product: CASSEPGGAGYTF.

As concerns this clonotype: A much bigger clone sits one base away, suggesting this may be a read error. The conserved closing phenylalanine or tryptophan is absent in this CDR3, likely reflecting a read error. The V call is TRBV27, the J call TRBJ1-5; D is ambiguous. This CDR3 spans 12 amino acids. V was clipped by 6 bases and J by 2 bases, with 5 bases between them. Looked up from germline, CDR1 is MNHEY and CDR2 is SMNVEV (reference sequence). The CDR3 DNA reads as TGTGCCAGCAGAGTCGGCAATCAGCCCCAGCATGTT. Translating gives CASRVGNQPQHV.

This clonotype was seen repeatedly, ten times or more. The V call is TRBV7-6, the J call TRBJ2-7; 13 nucleotides match TRBD2. Germline V gene sequence: CDR1 SGHVS, CDR2 FNYEAQ. There are 17 residues in the CDR3. V trimming: 4 bases; J trimming: 2 bases; junction bases outside the gene matches: 8. The CDR3 bases are TGTGCCAGCAGCTCATCATCCGGGACTAGCGGGACCTACGAGCAGTACTTC. Translated, it gives CASSSSSGTSGTYEQYF.

This clonotype showed up many times. This chain joins TRBV3-1 and TRBJ2-5, with 9 positions matching TRBD2. CDR1 is LGHDT and CDR2 is YNNKEL in the germline V gene (reference sequence). Germline trimming cut 0 bases from V and 4 bases from J; bases unmatched to any gene: 6. This CDR3 contains 16 residues. The CDR3 sequence is CASSQDTAGGGETQYF. The CDR3 DNA reads as TGTGCCAGCAGCCAAGATACAGCGGGAGGTGGAGAGACCCAGTACTTC.